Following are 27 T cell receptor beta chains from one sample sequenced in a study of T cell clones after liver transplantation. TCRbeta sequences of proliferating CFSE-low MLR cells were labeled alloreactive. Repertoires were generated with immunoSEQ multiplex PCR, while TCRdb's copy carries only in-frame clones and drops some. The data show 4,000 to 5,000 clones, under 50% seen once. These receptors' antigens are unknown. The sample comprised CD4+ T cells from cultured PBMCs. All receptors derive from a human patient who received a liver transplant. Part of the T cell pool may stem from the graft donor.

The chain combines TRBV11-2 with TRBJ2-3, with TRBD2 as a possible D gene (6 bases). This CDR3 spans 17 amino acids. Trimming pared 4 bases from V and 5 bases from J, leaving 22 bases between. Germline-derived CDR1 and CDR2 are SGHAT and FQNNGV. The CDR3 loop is CASSSGLPQRGLDTQYF. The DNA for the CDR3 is TGTGCCAGCAGCTCCGGTCTACCACAACGGGGACTAGATACGCAGTATTTT. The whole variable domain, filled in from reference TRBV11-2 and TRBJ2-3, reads EAGVAQSPRYKIIEKRQSVAFWCNPISGHATLYWYQQILGQGPKLLIQFQNNGVVDDSQLPKDRFSAERLKGVDSTLKIQPAKLEDSAVYLCASSSGLPQRGLDTQYFGPGTRLTVL.

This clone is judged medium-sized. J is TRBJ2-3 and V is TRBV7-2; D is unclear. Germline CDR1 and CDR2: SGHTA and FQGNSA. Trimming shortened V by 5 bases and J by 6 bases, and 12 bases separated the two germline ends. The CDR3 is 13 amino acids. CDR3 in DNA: TGTGCCAGCAGCACCGGCCTTTCGGATACGCAGTATTTT. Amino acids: CASSTGLSDTQYF.

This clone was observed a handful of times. The CDR3 sequence is CASSRREGGDTQYF. In DNA form, the CDR3 reads TGTGCCAGCAGCCGACGAGAAGGGGGAGATACGCAGTATTTT. The chain links TRBV13 to TRBJ2-3, with a possible D match to TRBD1 (6 bases). This CDR3 is 14 amino acids long. CDR1 PRHDT and CDR2 FYEKMQ come from the germline V gene (reference sequence). V was shortened by 5 bases and J by 5 bases, with 14 bases between the two germline ends.

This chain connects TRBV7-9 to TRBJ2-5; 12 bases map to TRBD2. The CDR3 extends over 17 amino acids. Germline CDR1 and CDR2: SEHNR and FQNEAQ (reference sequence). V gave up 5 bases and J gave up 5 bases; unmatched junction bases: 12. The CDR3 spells CASSTLTSGSYVETQYF. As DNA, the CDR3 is TGTGCCAGCAGCACCCTGACTAGCGGGAGTTATGTGGAGACCCAGTACTTC.

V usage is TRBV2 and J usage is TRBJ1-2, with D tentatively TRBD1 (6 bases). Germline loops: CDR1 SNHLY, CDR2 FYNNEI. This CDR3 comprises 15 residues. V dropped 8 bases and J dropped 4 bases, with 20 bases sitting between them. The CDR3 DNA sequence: TGTGCCAGCCTCCTGGGGGGGGCAGAGGGCTATGGCTACACCTTC. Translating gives CASLLGGAEGYGYTF.

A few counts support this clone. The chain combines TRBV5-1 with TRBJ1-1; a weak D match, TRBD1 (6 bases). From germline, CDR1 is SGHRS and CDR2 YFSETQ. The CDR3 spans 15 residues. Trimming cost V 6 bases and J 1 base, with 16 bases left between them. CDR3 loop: CASTFLTGGNTEAFF. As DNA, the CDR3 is TGCGCCAGCACCTTCCTGACAGGCGGGAACACTGAAGCTTTCTTT.

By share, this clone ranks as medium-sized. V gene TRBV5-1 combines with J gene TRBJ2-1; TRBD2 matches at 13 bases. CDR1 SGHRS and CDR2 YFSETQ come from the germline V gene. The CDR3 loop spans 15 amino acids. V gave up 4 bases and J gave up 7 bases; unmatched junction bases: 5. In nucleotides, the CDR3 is TGCGCCAGCAGCCTGGGGACTAGCGGGAAGAATGAGCAGTTCTTC. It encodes CASSLGTSGKNEQFF.

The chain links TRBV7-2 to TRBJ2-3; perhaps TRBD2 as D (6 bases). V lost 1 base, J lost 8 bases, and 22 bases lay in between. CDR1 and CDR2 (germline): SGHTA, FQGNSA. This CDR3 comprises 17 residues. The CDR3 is CASSLDQGTLAQSTQYF. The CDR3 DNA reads TGTGCCAGCAGCTTAGACCAAGGGACTTTGGCACAGAGTACGCAGTATTTT.

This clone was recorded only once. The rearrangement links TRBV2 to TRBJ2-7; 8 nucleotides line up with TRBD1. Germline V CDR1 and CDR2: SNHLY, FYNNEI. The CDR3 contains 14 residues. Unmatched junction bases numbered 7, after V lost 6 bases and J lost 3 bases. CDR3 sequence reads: CASRPKTGDYEQYF. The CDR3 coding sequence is TGTGCCAGCAGACCTAAGACAGGGGACTACGAGCAGTACTTC.

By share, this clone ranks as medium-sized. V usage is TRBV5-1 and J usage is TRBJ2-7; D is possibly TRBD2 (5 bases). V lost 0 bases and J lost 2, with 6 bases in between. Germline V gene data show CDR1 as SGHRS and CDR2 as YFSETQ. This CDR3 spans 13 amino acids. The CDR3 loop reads CASSLDGAYEQYF. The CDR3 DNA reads TGCGCCAGCAGCTTGGACGGGGCCTACGAGCAGTACTTC. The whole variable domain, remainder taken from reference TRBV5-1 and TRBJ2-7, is KAGVTQTPRYLIKTRGQQVTLSCSPISGHRSVSWYQQTPGQGLQFLFEYFSETQRNKGNFPGRFSGRQFSNSRSEMNVSTLELGDSALYLCASSLDGAYEQYFGPGTRLTVT.

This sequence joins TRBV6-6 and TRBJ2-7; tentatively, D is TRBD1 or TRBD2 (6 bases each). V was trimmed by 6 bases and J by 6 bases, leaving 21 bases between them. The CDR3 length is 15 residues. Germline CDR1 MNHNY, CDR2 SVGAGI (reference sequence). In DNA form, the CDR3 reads TGTGCCAGCAGACCCCGGAGAGGGGGGTCTTTCGAGCAGTACTTC. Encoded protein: CASRPRRGGSFEQYF.

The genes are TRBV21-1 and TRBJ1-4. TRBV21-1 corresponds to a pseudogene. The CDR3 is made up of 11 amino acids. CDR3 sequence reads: CASAPNEKLFF. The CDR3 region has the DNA TGTGCCAGCGCCCCTAATGAAAAACTGTTTTTT.

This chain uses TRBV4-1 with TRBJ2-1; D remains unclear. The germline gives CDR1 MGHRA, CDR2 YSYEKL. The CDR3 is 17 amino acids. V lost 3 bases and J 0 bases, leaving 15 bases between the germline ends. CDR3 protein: CASSQGLAVSSYNEQFF. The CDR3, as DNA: TGCGCCAGCAGCCAGGGGTTAGCTGTGAGCTCCTACAATGAGCAGTTCTTC.

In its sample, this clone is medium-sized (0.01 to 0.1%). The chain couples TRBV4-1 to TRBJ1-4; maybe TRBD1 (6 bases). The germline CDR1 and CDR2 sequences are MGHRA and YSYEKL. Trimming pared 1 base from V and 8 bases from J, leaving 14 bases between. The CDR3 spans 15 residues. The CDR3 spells CASSQGTGTREKLFF. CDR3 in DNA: TGCGCCAGCAGCCAAGGAACAGGGACTCGAGAAAAACTGTTTTTT.

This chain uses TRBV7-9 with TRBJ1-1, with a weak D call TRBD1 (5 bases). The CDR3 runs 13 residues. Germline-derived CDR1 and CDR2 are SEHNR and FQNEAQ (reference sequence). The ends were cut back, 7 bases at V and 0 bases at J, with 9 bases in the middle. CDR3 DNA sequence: TGTGCCAGCACTAGACAGATGAACACTGAAGCTTTCTTT. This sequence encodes CASTRQMNTEAFF.

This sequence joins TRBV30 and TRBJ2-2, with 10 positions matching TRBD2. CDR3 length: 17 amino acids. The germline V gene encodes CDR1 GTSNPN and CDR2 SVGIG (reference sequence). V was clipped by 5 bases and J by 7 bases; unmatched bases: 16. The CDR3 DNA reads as TGTGCCTGGTCTTACCCTCCAACTAGCGGGATGATCGGGGAGCTGTTTTTT. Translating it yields CAWSYPPTSGMIGELFF.

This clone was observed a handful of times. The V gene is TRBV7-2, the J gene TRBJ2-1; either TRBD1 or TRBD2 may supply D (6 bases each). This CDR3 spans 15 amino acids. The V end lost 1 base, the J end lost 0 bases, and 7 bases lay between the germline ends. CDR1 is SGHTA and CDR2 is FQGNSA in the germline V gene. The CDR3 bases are TGTGCCAGCAGCTTAGGGGGGGCCTCCTACAATGAGCAGTTCTTC. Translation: CASSLGGASYNEQFF.

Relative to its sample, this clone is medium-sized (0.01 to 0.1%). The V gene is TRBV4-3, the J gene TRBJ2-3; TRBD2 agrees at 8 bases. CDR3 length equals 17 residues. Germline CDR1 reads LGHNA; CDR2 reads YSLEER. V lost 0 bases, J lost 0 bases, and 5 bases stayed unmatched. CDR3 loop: CASSQDITSGSTDTQYF. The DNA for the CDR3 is TGCGCCAGCAGCCAAGATATCACTAGCGGCAGCACAGATACGCAGTATTTT.

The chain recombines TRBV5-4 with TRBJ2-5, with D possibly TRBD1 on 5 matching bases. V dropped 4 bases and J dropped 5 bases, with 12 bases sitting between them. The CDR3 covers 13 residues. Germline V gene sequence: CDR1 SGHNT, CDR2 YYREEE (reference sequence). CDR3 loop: CASSTGHGETQYF. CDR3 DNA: TGTGCCAGCAGCACCGGACATGGGGAGACCCAGTACTTC.

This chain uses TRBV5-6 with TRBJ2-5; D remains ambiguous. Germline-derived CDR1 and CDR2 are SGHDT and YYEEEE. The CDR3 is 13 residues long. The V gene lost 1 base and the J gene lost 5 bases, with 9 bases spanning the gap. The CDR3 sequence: CASSLIDRETQYF. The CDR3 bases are TGTGCCAGCAGCTTGATAGATCGCGAGACCCAGTACTTC.

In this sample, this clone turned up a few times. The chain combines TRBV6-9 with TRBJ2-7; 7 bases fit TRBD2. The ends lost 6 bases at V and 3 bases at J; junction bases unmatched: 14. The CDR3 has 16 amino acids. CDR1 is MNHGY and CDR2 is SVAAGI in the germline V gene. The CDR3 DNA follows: TGTGCCAGCAGGGGATCTAGCGGCCTACCGTACTACGAGCAGTACTTC. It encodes CASRGSSGLPYYEQYF.

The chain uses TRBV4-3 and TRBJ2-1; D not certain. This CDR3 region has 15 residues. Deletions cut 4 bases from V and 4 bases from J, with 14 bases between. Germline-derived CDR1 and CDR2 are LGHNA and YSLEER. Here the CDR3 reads CASSRLWAAYNEQFF. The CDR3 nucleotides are TGCGCCAGCAGCCGACTGTGGGCGGCATACAATGAGCAGTTCTTC.

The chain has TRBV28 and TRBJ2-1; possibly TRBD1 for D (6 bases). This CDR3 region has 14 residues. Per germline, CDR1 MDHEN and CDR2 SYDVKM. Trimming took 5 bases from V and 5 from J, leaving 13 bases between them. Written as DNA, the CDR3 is TGTGCCAGCAGTCTTTGGGGGCGGCACAATGAGCAGTTCTTC. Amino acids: CASSLWGRHNEQFF.

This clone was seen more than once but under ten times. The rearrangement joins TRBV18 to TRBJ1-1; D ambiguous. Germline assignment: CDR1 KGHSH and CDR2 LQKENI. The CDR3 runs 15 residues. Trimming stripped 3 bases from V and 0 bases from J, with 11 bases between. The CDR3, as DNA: TGTGCCAGCTCACCGTTTTCGACGTTGAACACTGAAGCTTTCTTT. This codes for CASSPFSTLNTEAFF.

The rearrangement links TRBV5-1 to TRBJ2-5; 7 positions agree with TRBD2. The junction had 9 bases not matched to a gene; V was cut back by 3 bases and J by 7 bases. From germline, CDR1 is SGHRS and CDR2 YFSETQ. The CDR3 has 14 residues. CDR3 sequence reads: CASSWDYLGGTQYF. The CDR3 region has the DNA TGCGCCAGCAGCTGGGACTACCTCGGAGGGACCCAGTACTTC.

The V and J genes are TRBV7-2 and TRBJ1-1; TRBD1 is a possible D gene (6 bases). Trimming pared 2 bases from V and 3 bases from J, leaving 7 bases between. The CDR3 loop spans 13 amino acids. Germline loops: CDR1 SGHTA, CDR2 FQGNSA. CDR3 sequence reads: CASSLWGHTEAFF. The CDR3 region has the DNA TGTGCCAGCAGCTTATGGGGGCACACTGAAGCTTTCTTT.

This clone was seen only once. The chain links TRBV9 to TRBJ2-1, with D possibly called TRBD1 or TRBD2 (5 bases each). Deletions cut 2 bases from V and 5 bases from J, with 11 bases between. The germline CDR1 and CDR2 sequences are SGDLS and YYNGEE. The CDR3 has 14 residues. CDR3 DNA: TGTGCCAGCAGCGTCGGGACGGCAAACAATGAGCAGTTCTTC. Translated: CASSVGTANNEQFF.